The rows below give T cell receptor beta chains drawn from one sample of a study of T cells in pancreatic ductal adenocarcinoma. TCRdb keeps only in-frame clones here, not all; method: immunoSEQ multiplex PCR. The repertoire holds about 98,000 clones, with roughly 95% as singletons. The sequenced sample consisted of PBMCs. The receptor set was obtained from a human donor with pancreatic ductal adenocarcinoma. Both conserved end residues are part of each CDR3. The D gene is left open where the match is weak. Clone size is stated in some rows and not others, as once, few, many or a class when expanded.

v_gene: TRBV2; j_gene: TRBJ2-7; abundance: NA; d_gene: NA; CDR3nt: TGTGCCAGCAGTGAACAGGTGTTTTTCGACGAGCAGTACTTC; CDR3aa: CASSEQVFFDEQYF
v_gene: TRBV12-5; j_gene: TRBJ2-1; abundance: NA; d_gene: TRBD2; CDR3nt: TGTGCTAGTGCCCCCGCACTAGCGGGCCTCAATGAGCAGTTCTTC; CDR3aa: CASAPALAGLNEQFF
v_gene: TRBV9; j_gene: TRBJ2-1; abundance: NA; d_gene: NA; CDR3nt: TGTGCCAGCAGCGTACTAGCTCACAATGAGCAGTTCTTC; CDR3aa: CASSVLAHNEQFF
v_gene: TRBV7-3; j_gene: TRBJ2-3; abundance: NA; d_gene: TRBD2; CDR3nt: TGTGCCAGCACCCCTAGCGGGAGCGGGTCAGATACGCAGTATTTT; CDR3aa: CASTPSGSGSDTQYF
v_gene: TRBV2; j_gene: TRBJ2-7; abundance: NA; d_gene: TRBD2; CDR3nt: TGTGCCAGCATAGCGGGGCCCTACGAGCAGTACTTC; CDR3aa: CASIAGPYEQYF
v_gene: TRBV18; j_gene: TRBJ2-7; abundance: NA; d_gene: TRBD1; CDR3nt: TGTGCCAGCTCACCGGGGGACAGGGACGACTACGAGCAGTACTTC; CDR3aa: CASSPGDRDDYEQYF
v_gene: TRBV5-6; j_gene: TRBJ1-1; abundance: NA; d_gene: NA; CDR3nt: TGTGCCAGCAGCTTGGACACCACTGAAGCTTTCTTT; CDR3aa: CASSLDTTEAFF
v_gene: TRBV19; j_gene: TRBJ2-1; abundance: NA; d_gene: NA; CDR3nt: TGTGCCAGTAGTCAAGTAGCGTACCAAAACAATGAGCAGTTCTTC; CDR3aa: CASSQVAYQNNEQFF
v_gene: TRBV30; j_gene: TRBJ1-1; abundance: NA; d_gene: NA; CDR3nt: TGTGCCTGGGCTTTCCCCGGGACAAACACTGAAGCTTTCTTT; CDR3aa: CAWAFPGTNTEAFF
v_gene: TRBV27; j_gene: TRBJ1-2; abundance: NA; d_gene: NA; CDR3nt: TGTGCCAGCAGCCCACAGGTCGGCCATGGCTACACCTTC; CDR3aa: CASSPQVGHGYTF
v_gene: TRBV7-2; j_gene: TRBJ2-7; abundance: NA; d_gene: TRBD2; CDR3nt: TGTGCCAGCAGCTGGTCTAGCGGGACCGGCGAGGTTTACGAGCAGTACTTC; CDR3aa: CASSWSSGTGEVYEQYF
v_gene: TRBV9; j_gene: TRBJ2-7; abundance: NA; d_gene: TRBD2; CDR3nt: TGTGCCAGCAGCGTAGCCGGGACTAGGCAGTACGAGCAGTACTTC; CDR3aa: CASSVAGTRQYEQYF
v_gene: TRBV28; j_gene: TRBJ2-7; abundance: NA; d_gene: NA; CDR3nt: TGTGCCAGCAGTTTTCTAGGCGGGGACTACGAGCAGTACTTC; CDR3aa: CASSFLGGDYEQYF
v_gene: TRBV5-8; j_gene: TRBJ2-5; abundance: NA; d_gene: NA; CDR3nt: TGTGCCAGCAGCTTGTTACAGCAAGAGACCCAGTACTTC; CDR3aa: CASSLLQQETQYF
v_gene: TRBV7-2; j_gene: TRBJ2-6; abundance: NA; d_gene: TRBD2; CDR3nt: TGTGCCAGCAGCTTAGACGGGAGGAGCTCTGGGGCCAACGTCCTGACTTTC; CDR3aa: CASSLDGRSSGANVLTF
v_gene: TRBV6-1; j_gene: TRBJ2-7; abundance: NA; d_gene: TRBD2; CDR3nt: TGTGCCAGCAGTGGACTAGCGGGACTCTACGAGCAGTACTTC; CDR3aa: CASSGLAGLYEQYF
v_gene: TRBV5-4; j_gene: TRBJ1-2; abundance: once; d_gene: TRBD1; CDR3nt: TGTGCCAGCAGCAACCGGGACAGGGGCATCGATGGCTACACCTTC; CDR3aa: CASSNRDRGIDGYTF
v_gene: TRBV9; j_gene: TRBJ2-7; abundance: NA; d_gene: TRBD1; CDR3nt: TGTGCCAGCAGCGTTGCCGGACAGGGCACCTACGAGCAGTACTTC; CDR3aa: CASSVAGQGTYEQYF
v_gene: TRBV5-7; j_gene: TRBJ2-7; abundance: once; d_gene: TRBD2; CDR3nt: TGTGCCAGCAGCTGGGGGGCTAGCGGGCGGACTCCGCCAGCCTACGAGCAGTACTTC; CDR3aa: CASSWGASGRTPPAYEQYF
v_gene: TRBV5-1; j_gene: TRBJ1-4; abundance: NA; d_gene: NA; CDR3nt: TGCGCCAGCAGCCCCGGGACTTCTAATGAAAAACTGTTTTTT; CDR3aa: CASSPGTSNEKLFF
v_gene: TRBV12-5; j_gene: TRBJ2-2; abundance: NA; d_gene: TRBD1; CDR3nt: TGTGCTAGTGGTTTCGGACAGGGGAGGGAGCTGTTTTTT; CDR3aa: CASGFGQGRELFF
v_gene: TRBV7-8; j_gene: TRBJ2-3; abundance: NA; d_gene: TRBD1; CDR3nt: TGTGCCAGCAGGAGACAGGGCACTGATACGCAGTATTTT; CDR3aa: CASRRQGTDTQYF
v_gene: TRBV4-2; j_gene: TRBJ2-1; abundance: NA; d_gene: TRBD2; CDR3nt: TGTGCCAGCAGCCAAGAAACTAGCGGGAGGAATGAGCAGTTCTTC; CDR3aa: CASSQETSGRNEQFF
v_gene: TRBV6-4; j_gene: TRBJ2-7; abundance: NA; d_gene: NA; CDR3nt: TGTGCCAGCAGCCCCACTGGCAGGACAGTTGGGACCTACGAGCAGTACTTC; CDR3aa: CASSPTGRTVGTYEQYF
v_gene: TRBV30; j_gene: TRBJ2-3; abundance: NA; d_gene: TRBD2; CDR3nt: TGTGCCTATACTAGCGGACACACAGATACGCAGTATTTT; CDR3aa: CAYTSGHTDTQYF
v_gene: TRBV5-1; j_gene: TRBJ2-5; abundance: NA; d_gene: TRBD1; CDR3nt: TGCGCCAGCAGCCAGGGGGCTCAATTTCAAGAGACCCAGTACTTC; CDR3aa: CASSQGAQFQETQYF
v_gene: TRBV29-1; j_gene: TRBJ1-4; abundance: NA; d_gene: TRBD1; CDR3nt: TGCAGCGCCCAGGGGGCGCGGGGTGAAAAACTGTTTTTT; CDR3aa: CSAQGARGEKLFF
v_gene: TRBV10-3; j_gene: TRBJ1-3; abundance: NA; d_gene: NA; CDR3nt: TGTGCCATCACCAGACAGGACAGTCGGGACACCATATATTTT; CDR3aa: CAITRQDSRDTIYF
v_gene: TRBV12-5; j_gene: TRBJ2-3; abundance: NA; d_gene: TRBD2; CDR3nt: TGTGCTAGTGGTCCCCGGACTAGCGGGAGTTATACAGATACGCAGTATTTT; CDR3aa: CASGPRTSGSYTDTQYF
v_gene: TRBV2; j_gene: TRBJ2-3; abundance: NA; d_gene: NA; CDR3nt: TGTGCCAGCCTAATTAGCACAGATACGCAGTATTTT; CDR3aa: CASLISTDTQYF
v_gene: TRBV27; j_gene: TRBJ2-1; abundance: NA; d_gene: TRBD2; CDR3nt: TGTGCCAGCAGTTTTGCACTAGCGGGAGGCAATGAGCAGTTCTTC; CDR3aa: CASSFALAGGNEQFF
v_gene: TRBV28; j_gene: TRBJ2-2; abundance: NA; d_gene: TRBD1; CDR3nt: TGTGCCACGAACAGGGGGGTAGCCGGGGAGCTGTTTTTT; CDR3aa: CATNRGVAGELFF
v_gene: TRBV10-2; j_gene: TRBJ2-1; abundance: NA; d_gene: TRBD2; CDR3nt: TGCGCCAGCAGTGAATGGACTAGCGGTCACAATGAGCAGTTCTTC; CDR3aa: CASSEWTSGHNEQFF
v_gene: TRBV7-2; j_gene: TRBJ2-7; abundance: NA; d_gene: TRBD2; CDR3nt: TGTGCCAGCAGCCAGACTAGCGGAGGCTACGAGCAGTACTTC; CDR3aa: CASSQTSGGYEQYF
v_gene: TRBV7-2; j_gene: TRBJ2-3; abundance: NA; d_gene: TRBD1; CDR3nt: TGTGCCAGCAGACAGGGGTTAAGCACAGATACGCAGTATTTT; CDR3aa: CASRQGLSTDTQYF
v_gene: TRBV18; j_gene: TRBJ1-5; abundance: once; d_gene: NA; CDR3nt: TGTGCCAGCTCACCAGGGCCCAATCAGCCCCAGCATTTT; CDR3aa: CASSPGPNQPQHF
v_gene: TRBV9; j_gene: TRBJ2-7; abundance: NA; d_gene: NA; CDR3nt: TGTGCCAGCAGCGTAGGCACGGGAGACGAGCAGTACTTC; CDR3aa: CASSVGTGDEQYF
v_gene: TRBV11-1; j_gene: TRBJ2-3; abundance: once; d_gene: NA; CDR3nt: TGTGCCAGCAGCTCGACGGGAGCGGATACGCAGTATTTT; CDR3aa: CASSSTGADTQYF
v_gene: TRBV6-5; j_gene: TRBJ2-7; abundance: NA; d_gene: NA; CDR3nt: TGTGCCAGCCAGGGGGGAGGTTACGAGCAGTACTTC; CDR3aa: CASQGGGYEQYF
v_gene: TRBV6-1; j_gene: TRBJ1-4; abundance: NA; d_gene: NA; CDR3nt: TGTGCCAGCAGTGAGGTAGTCACCCTTGAAAAACTGTTTTTT; CDR3aa: CASSEVVTLEKLFF
v_gene: TRBV6-5; j_gene: TRBJ2-7; abundance: NA; d_gene: NA; CDR3nt: TGTGCCAGCAGCCGCACTAGTTTCGAGCAGTACTTC; CDR3aa: CASSRTSFEQYF
v_gene: TRBV6-5; j_gene: TRBJ2-7; abundance: NA; d_gene: NA; CDR3nt: TGTGCCAGCAGGTTACGGTTGGAGGGTTCAGAGCAGTACTTC; CDR3aa: CASRLRLEGSEQYF
v_gene: TRBV7-9; j_gene: TRBJ2-7; abundance: NA; d_gene: NA; CDR3nt: TGTGCCAGCAGCCGTAGCGGAGAGGAGCAGTACTTC; CDR3aa: CASSRSGEEQYF
v_gene: TRBV4-3; j_gene: TRBJ2-3; abundance: NA; d_gene: NA; CDR3nt: TGCGCCAGCAGCCAAGGTTTCGAGGATACGCAGTATTTT; CDR3aa: CASSQGFEDTQYF
v_gene: TRBV19; j_gene: TRBJ1-5; abundance: medium-sized; d_gene: NA; CDR3nt: TGTGCCAGTAGGACCAGGAGGTTCGATCAGCCCCAGCATTTT; CDR3aa: CASRTRRFDQPQHF
v_gene: TRBV6-5; j_gene: TRBJ2-3; abundance: NA; d_gene: TRBD1; CDR3nt: TGTGCCAGCAGTTACGGACAGGGTACAGATACGCAGTATTTT; CDR3aa: CASSYGQGTDTQYF
v_gene: TRBV19; j_gene: TRBJ2-7; abundance: NA; d_gene: TRBD2; CDR3nt: TGTGCCAGTACCAAAACTAGCGGGAGTTACGAGCAGTACTTC; CDR3aa: CASTKTSGSYEQYF
v_gene: TRBV28; j_gene: TRBJ2-7; abundance: NA; d_gene: TRBD1; CDR3nt: TGTGCCAGCATATCCCGGGACAGGGGCTACGAGCAGTACTTC; CDR3aa: CASISRDRGYEQYF